Below are 4 T cell receptor beta chains sequenced from a single sample in a study. One entry per CDR3 protein, called by TCRdb with MiXCR from the 5' RACE reads. Among some 32,000 distinct CDR3 sequences, around 27% were seen once, and the ten largest hold approximately 2.1%. Treg sorting used a CD4+CD25+CD127-/low gate. The sample comprised tumor-infiltrating Tregs sorted from the breast tumor. Receptors originate from a female donor with breast cancer.

This clonotype has a handful of counts. Being one base from a much bigger clone, this may be a read error. The chain links TRBV10-2 to TRBJ1-1, with D hard to call. The CDR3 has 14 residues. Germline V lookup: CDR1 WSHSY, CDR2 SAAADI. The CDR3 reads CTSSDWFENTEAFF. CDR3 DNA: TGCACCAGCAGTGATTGGTTCGAGAACACTGAAGCTTTCTTT.

This clonotype was observed a handful of times. J is TRBJ1-1 and V is TRBV7-8; TRBD1 agrees at 7 bases. CDR3 length equals 15 residues. The V gene end was trimmed by 1 base and the J gene end by 0 bases; junction bases not matched to a gene: 2. The V gene's germline CDR1 is SGHVS and CDR2 FQNEAQ. This CDR3 is CASSLEGQLNTEAFF. The CDR3 bases are TGTGCCAGCAGCTTAGAGGGACAGTTGAACACTGAAGCTTTCTTT. The whole variable domain, filled in from reference TRBV7-8 and TRBJ1-1, reads GAGVSQSPRYKVAKRGQDVALRCDPISGHVSLFWYQQALGQGPEFLTYFQNEAQLDKSGLPSDRFFAERPEGSVSTLKIQRTQQEDSAVYLCASSLEGQLNTEAFFGQGTRLTVV.

This clonotype was counted only a few times. The rearrangement links TRBV5-1 to TRBJ2-2; a possible D gene is TRBD2 (5 bases). V was cut by 0 bases and J by 7 bases, with 10 bases left in between. Germline V gene data show CDR1 as SGHRS and CDR2 as YFSETQ. CDR3 length: 14 residues. Here the CDR3 DNA reads TGCGCCAGCAGCTTGGCCGGGAATATCGGGGAGCTGTTTTTT. Translated: CASSLAGNIGELFF. Based on the CDR3 plus reference TRBV5-1 and TRBJ2-2, the full variable domain is KAGVTQTPRYLIKTRGQQVTLSCSPISGHRSVSWYQQTPGQGLQFLFEYFSETQRNKGNFPGRFSGRQFSNSRSEMNVSTLELGDSALYLCASSLAGNIGELFFGEGSRLTVL.

The table lists this clonotype with many counts. One end of the junction is discordant with germline, which a read error may explain. The J gene is TRBJ1-5, the V gene TRBV7-3; D is unclear. The CDR3 extends over 9 amino acids. Germline CDR1 SGHTA, CDR2 FQGTGA. The CDR3 nucleotides are TGTGCCAGCAGCCATCCCCTCTCGTTT. This translates into CASSHPLSF.